This TCR beta chain originates from a study of cytomegalovirus exposure and HLA in healthy donors. The PCR used 60 Vbeta and 13 Jbeta primers. Clones were sequenced by immunoSEQ multiplex PCR, and TCRdb holds only the in-frame ones, with some missing. The table has around 150,000 clones, approximately 61% seen once. This sequence originates from a woman aged 40 to 49 in good health and CMV-seronegative. Sequences were obtained from PBMCs.

CDR3 protein: CASSSGRGFSSGNTIYF. DNA for the CDR3: TGTGCCAGCAGCTCAGGCAGGGGCTTTTCCTCTGGAAACACCATATATTTT. The rearrangement joins TRBV7-2 to TRBJ1-3, with D possibly TRBD1 on 6 matching bases. Trimming cost V 4 bases and J 0 bases, with 16 bases left between them. The CDR3 spans 17 residues. Germline V gene sequence: CDR1 SGHTA, CDR2 FQGNSA.